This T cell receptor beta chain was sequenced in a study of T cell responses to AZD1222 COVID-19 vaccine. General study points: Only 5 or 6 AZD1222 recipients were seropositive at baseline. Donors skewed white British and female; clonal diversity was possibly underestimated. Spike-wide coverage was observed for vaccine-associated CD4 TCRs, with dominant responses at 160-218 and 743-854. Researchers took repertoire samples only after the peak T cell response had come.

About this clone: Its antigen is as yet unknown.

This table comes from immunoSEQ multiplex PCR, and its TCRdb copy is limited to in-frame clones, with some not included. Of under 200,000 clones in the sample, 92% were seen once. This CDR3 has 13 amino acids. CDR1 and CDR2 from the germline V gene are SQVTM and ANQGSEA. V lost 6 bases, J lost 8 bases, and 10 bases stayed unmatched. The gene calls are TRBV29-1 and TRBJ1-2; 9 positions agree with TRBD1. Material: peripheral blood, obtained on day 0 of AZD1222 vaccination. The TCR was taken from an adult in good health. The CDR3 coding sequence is TGCAGCGTGTCCGGGACAGGGAATCGGGGCTACACCTTC. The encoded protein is CSVSGTGNRGYTF.